These T cell receptor beta chains were read from a single sample in a study of blood T cell repertoires in COVID-19. Profiling relied on immunoSEQ multiplex PCR, and the TCRdb table lists in-frame clones only, not all of them. Among about 250,000 clones listed, roughly four fifths were seen once. The material sequenced was peripheral blood. All receptors derive from a person aged 70 to 80 with COVID-19, enrolled during active disease. Each CDR3 is given with its conserved first and last residue. The D gene is left open where the match is weak. A row's size may be missing; if present it is once, few, many or a size class.

>NA|once|TRBJ1-4|TRBV6-5
CASQLKTNEKLFF
TGTGCCAGCCAGTTGAAAACTAATGAAAAACTGTTTTTT
>TRBD1|NA|TRBJ2-2|TRBV6-4
CASRTGGTGELFF
TGTGCCAGCAGGACAGGGGGCACCGGGGAGCTGTTTTTT
>TRBD1|NA|TRBJ1-2|TRBV5-3
CARSCPMDRGEYGYTF
TGTGCCAGAAGCTGCCCCATGGACAGGGGAGAATATGGCTACACCTTC
>NA|few|TRBJ2-4|TRBV6-2/TRBV6-3
CASSYDRAKNIQYF
TGTGCCAGCAGTTACGACAGAGCCAAAAACATTCAGTACTTC
>NA|NA|TRBJ2-6|TRBV18
CASSLLDRPVSGANVLTF
TGTGCCAGCTCACTATTAGACAGGCCCGTCTCTGGGGCCAACGTCCTGACTTTC
>NA|NA|TRBJ2-7|TRBV4-3
CASSQDHGDFGYEQYF
TGCGCCAGCAGCCAAGATCACGGGGATTTTGGCTACGAGCAGTACTTC
>TRBD2|once|TRBJ2-2|TRBV7-2
CASSLVGRQGLTGELFF
TGTGCCAGCAGCTTAGTCGGGAGGCAGGGTTTAACCGGGGAGCTGTTTTTT
>TRBD1|NA|TRBJ1-4|TRBV25-1
CASKGLDRGWTNEKLFF
TGTGCCAGCAAGGGCCTGGACAGGGGGTGGACTAATGAAAAACTGTTTTTT
>TRBD1|once|TRBJ1-6|TRBV9
CASSIQGGGSPLHF
TGTGCCAGCTCGATTCAGGGGGGAGGTTCACCCCTCCACTTT
>NA|NA|TRBJ2-7|TRBV2
CATAQVAYEQYF
TGTGCCACCGCGCAAGTGGCCTACGAGCAGTACTTC
>TRBD1|NA|TRBJ2-7|TRBV7-2
CASSLEGQGTNYEQYF
TGTGCCAGCAGCTTAGAAGGACAGGGGACTAACTACGAGCAGTACTTC
>TRBD1|NA|TRBJ2-2|TRBV5-6
CASSLARGRNTGELFF
TGTGCCAGCAGCTTGGCGAGGGGGCGGAACACCGGGGAGCTGTTTTTT
>NA|NA|TRBJ2-6|TRBV11-2
CAVTILRAGANVLTF
TGTGCCGTGACCATTTTGAGGGCTGGGGCCAACGTCCTGACTTTC
>TRBD1|NA|TRBJ1-5|TRBV6-5
CASGTGGAGNQPQHF
TGTGCCAGCGGGACAGGGGGCGCGGGCAATCAGCCCCAGCATTTT
>NA|NA|TRBJ1-6|TRBV3-1/TRBV3-2
CASSQGKGDSPLHF
TGTGCCAGCAGCCAAGGAAAGGGGGATTCACCCCTCCACTTT
>TRBD1|once|TRBJ1-6|TRBV18
CASSSQGVENSPLHF
TGTGCCAGCTCATCACAGGGGGTTGAGAATTCACCCCTCCACTTT
>NA|NA|TRBJ1-4|TRBV5-4
CASTDKRVGQGTEKLFF
TGTGCCAGCACCGACAAAAGAGTTGGGCAGGGGACTGAAAAACTGTTTTTT